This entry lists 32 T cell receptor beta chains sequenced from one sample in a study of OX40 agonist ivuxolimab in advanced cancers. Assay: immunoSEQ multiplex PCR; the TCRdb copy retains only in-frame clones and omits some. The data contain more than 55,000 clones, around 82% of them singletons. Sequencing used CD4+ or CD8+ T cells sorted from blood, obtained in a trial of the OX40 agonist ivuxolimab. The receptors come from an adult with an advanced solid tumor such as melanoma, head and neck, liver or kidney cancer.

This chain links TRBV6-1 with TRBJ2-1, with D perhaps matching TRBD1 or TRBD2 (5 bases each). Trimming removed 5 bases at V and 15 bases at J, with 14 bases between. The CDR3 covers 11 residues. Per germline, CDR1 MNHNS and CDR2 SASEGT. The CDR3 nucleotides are TGTGCCAGCAGTTTGAAGGGACGTCGGTTCTTC. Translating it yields CASSLKGRRFF.

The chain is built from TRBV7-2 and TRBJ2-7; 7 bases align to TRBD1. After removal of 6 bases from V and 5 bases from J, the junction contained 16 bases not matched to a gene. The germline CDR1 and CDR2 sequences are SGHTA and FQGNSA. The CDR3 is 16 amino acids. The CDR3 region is CASSLDLVTGLHEQYF. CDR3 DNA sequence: TGTGCCAGCAGTCTCGACCTTGTGACAGGGCTCCACGAGCAGTACTTC.

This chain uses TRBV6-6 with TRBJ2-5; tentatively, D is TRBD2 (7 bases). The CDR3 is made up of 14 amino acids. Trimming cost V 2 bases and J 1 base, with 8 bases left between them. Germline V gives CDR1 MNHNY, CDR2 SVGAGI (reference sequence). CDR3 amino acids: CASSYGGAQETQYF. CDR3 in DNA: TGTGCCAGCAGTTACGGGGGGGCCCAAGAGACCCAGTACTTC.

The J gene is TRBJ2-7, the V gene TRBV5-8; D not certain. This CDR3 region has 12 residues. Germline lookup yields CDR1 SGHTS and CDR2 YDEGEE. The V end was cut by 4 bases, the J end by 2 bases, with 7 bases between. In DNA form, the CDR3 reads TGTGCCAGCAGCCTGCCCCCCTACGAGCAGTACTTC. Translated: CASSLPPYEQYF. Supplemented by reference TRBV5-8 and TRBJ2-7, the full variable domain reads EAGVTQSPTHLIKTRGQQATLRCSPISGHTSVYWYQQALGLGLQFLLWYDEGEERNRGNFPPRFSGRQFPNYSSELNVNALELEDSALYLCASSLPPYEQYFGPGTRLTVT.

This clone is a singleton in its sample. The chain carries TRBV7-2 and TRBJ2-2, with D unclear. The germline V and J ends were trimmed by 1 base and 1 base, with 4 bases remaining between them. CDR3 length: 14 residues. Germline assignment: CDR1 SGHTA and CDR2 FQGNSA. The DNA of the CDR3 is TGTGCCAGCAGCTTAGGAGAGAACACCGGGGAGCTGTTTTTT. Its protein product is CASSLGENTGELFF.

CDR3 in amino acids: CASRGGGVDTQYF. CDR3 in DNA: TGTGCCAGCCGGGGCGGGGGGGTAGATACGCAGTATTTT. The chain combines TRBV25-1 with TRBJ2-3; 9 bases fit TRBD2. J was trimmed by 5 bases and V by 8 bases; bases with no gene match: 5. The V gene's germline CDR1 is MGHDK and CDR2 SYGVNS. The CDR3 covers 13 residues.

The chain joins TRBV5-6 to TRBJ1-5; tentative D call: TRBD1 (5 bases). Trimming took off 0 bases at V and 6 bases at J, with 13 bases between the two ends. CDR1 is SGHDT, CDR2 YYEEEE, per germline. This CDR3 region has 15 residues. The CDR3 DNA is TGTGCCAGCAGCTTGGCCGGGGGAAAGGGTCAGCCCCAGCATTTT. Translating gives CASSLAGGKGQPQHF.

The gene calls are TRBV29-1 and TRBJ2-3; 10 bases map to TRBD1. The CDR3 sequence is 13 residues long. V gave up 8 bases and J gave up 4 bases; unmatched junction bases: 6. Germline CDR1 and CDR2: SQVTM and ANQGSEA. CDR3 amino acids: CSQGQGRADTQYF. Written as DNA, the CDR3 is TGCAGCCAGGGACAGGGGAGGGCAGATACGCAGTATTTT.

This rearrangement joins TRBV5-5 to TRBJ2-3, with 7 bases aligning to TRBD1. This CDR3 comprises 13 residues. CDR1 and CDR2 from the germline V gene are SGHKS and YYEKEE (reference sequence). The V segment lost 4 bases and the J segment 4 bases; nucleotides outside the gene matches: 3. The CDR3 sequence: CASSEQGPDTQYF. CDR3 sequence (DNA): TGTGCCAGCAGCGAACAGGGGCCAGATACGCAGTATTTT.

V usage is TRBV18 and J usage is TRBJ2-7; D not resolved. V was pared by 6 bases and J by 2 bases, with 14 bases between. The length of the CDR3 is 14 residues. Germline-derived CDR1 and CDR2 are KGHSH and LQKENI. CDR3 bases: TGTGCCAGCTCCAACGACGCGGTTACCTACGAGCAGTACTTC. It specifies CASSNDAVTYEQYF. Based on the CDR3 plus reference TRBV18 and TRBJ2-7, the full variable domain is NAGVMQNPRHLVRRRGQEARLRCSPMKGHSHVYWYRQLPEEGLKFMVYLQKENIIDESGMPKERFSAEFPKEGPSILRIQQVVRGDSAAYFCASSNDAVTYEQYFGPGTRLTVT.

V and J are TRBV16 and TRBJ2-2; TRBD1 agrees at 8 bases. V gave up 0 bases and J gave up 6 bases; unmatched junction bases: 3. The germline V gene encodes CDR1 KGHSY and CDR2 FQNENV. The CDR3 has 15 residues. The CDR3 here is CASSQSGRGPGELFF. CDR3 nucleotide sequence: TGTGCCAGCAGCCAATCCGGCAGGGGGCCCGGGGAGCTGTTTTTT.

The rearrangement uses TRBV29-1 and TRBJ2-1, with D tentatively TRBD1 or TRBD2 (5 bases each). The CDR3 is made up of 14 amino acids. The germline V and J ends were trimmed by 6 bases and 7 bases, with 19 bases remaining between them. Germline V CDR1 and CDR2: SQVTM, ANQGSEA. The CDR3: CSVIRDPALNEQFF. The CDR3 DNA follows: TGCAGCGTCATCCGGGACCCCGCTTTGAATGAGCAGTTCTTC.

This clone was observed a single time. CDR3 sequence reads: CASSLGRGNQPQHF. DNA for the CDR3: TGTGCCAGCAGCCTCGGCCGCGGAAATCAGCCCCAGCATTTT. The chain has TRBV5-8 and TRBJ1-5; D call uncertain. The ends were cut back, 4 bases at V and 4 bases at J, with 12 bases in the middle. Germline CDR1 reads SGHTS; CDR2 reads YDEGEE. The CDR3 is 14 residues long.

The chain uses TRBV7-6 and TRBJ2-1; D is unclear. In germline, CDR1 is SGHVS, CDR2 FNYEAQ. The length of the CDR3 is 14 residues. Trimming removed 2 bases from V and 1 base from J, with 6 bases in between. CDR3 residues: CASSLKESYNEQFF. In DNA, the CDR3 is TGTGCCAGCAGCTTAAAGGAATCCTACAATGAGCAGTTCTTC.

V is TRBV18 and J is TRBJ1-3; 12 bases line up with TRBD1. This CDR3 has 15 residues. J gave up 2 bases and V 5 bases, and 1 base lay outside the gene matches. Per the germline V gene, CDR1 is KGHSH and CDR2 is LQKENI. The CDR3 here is CASSGTGGTGNTIYF. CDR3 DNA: TGTGCCAGCTCAGGGACAGGGGGCACTGGAAACACCATATATTTT.

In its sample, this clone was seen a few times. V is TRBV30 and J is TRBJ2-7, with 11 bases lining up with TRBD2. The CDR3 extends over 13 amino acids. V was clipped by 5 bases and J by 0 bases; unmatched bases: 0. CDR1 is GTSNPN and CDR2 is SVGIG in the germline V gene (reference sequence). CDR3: CAWGTSGSYEQYF. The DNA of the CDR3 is TGTGCCTGGGGGACTAGCGGCTCCTACGAGCAGTACTTC.

The CDR3, as DNA: TGTGCCAGCAGCAGTGGACTAGCGGGGGCCACCGGGGAGCTGTTTTTT. As protein: CASSSGLAGATGELFF. This chain connects TRBV7-8 to TRBJ2-2, with 13 bases fitting TRBD2. CDR1 and CDR2 from the germline V gene are SGHVS and FQNEAQ. The CDR3 loop spans 16 amino acids. With V trimmed by 5 bases and J by 4 bases, 4 bases remained unmatched.

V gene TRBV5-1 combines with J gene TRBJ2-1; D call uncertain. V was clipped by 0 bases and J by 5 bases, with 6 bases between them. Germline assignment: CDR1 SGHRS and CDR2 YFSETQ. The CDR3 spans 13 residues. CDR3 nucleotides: TGCGCCAGCAGCTTGGGCAGAAACAATGAGCAGTTCTTC. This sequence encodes CASSLGRNNEQFF.

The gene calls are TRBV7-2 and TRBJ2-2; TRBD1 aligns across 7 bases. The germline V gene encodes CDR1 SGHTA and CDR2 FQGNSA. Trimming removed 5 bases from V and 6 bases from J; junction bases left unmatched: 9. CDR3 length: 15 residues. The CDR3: CASSEGQLAPGELFF. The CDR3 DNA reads TGTGCCAGCAGCGAGGGACAGTTGGCACCCGGGGAGCTGTTTTTT.

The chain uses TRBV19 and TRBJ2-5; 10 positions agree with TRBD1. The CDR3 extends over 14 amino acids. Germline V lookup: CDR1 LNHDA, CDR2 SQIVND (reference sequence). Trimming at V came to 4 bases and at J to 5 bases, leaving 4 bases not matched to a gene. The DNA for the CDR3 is TGTGCCAGTAGTACCCCGGACAGGGGGGAGACCCAGTACTTC. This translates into CASSTPDRGETQYF.

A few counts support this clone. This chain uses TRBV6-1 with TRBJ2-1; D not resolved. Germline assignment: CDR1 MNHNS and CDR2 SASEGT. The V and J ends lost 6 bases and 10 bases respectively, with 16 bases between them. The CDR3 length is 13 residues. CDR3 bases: TGTGCCAGCAGCCACTTTGAAGGGCAAGAGCAGTTCTTC. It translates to CASSHFEGQEQFF.

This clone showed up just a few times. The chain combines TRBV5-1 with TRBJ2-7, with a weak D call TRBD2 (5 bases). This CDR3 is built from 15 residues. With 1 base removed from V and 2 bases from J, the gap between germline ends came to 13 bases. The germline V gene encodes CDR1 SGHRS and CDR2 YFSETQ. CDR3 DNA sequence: TGCGCCAGCAGCTTGTCAGGAGGTTCTACCTACGAGCAGTACTTC. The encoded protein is CASSLSGGSTYEQYF.

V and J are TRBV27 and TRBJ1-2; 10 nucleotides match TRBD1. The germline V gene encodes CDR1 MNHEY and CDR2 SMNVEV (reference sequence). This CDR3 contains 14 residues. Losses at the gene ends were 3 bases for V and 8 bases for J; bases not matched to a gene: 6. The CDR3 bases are TGTGCCAGCAGTTTTGGACAGGGGGGCTACGGCTACACCTTC. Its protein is CASSFGQGGYGYTF.

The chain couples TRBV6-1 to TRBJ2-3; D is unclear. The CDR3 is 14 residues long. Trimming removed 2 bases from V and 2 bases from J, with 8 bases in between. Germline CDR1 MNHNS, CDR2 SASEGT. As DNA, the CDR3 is TGTGCCAGCAGTGAAATGGCAGTCACAGATACGCAGTATTTT. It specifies CASSEMAVTDTQYF.

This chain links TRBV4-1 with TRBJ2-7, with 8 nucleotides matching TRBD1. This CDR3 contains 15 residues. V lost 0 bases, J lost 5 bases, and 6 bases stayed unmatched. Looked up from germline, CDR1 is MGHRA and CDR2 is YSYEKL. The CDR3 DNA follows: TGCGCCAGCAGCCAAGAGAGGACAGGGCGCAACGAGCAGTACTTC. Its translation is CASSQERTGRNEQYF.

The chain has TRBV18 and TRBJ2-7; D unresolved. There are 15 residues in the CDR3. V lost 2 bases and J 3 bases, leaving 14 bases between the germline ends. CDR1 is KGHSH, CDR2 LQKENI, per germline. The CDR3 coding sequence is TGTGCCAGCTCACCAGGTTCGAAGGGCTACTACGAGCAGTACTTC. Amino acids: CASSPGSKGYYEQYF.

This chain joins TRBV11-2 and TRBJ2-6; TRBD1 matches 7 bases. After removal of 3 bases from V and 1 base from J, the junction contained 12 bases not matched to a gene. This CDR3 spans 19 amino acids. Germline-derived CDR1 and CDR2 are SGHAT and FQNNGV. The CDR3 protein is CASSLESGTVVSGANVLTF. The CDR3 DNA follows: TGTGCCAGCAGCTTGGAATCCGGGACAGTTGTTTCTGGGGCCAACGTCCTGACTTTC.

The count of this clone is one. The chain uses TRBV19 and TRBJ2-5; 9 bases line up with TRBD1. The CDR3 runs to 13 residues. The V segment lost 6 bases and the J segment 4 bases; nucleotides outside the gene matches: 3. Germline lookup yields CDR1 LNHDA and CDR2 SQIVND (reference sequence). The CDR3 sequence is CASSWTGAETQYF. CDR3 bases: TGTGCCAGTAGCTGGACAGGGGCAGAGACCCAGTACTTC. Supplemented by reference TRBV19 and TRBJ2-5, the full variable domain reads DGGITQSPKYLFRKEGQNVTLSCEQNLNHDAMYWYRQDPGQGLRLIYYSQIVNDFQKGDIAEGYSVSREKKESFPLTVTSAQKNPTAFYLCASSWTGAETQYFGPGTRLLVL.

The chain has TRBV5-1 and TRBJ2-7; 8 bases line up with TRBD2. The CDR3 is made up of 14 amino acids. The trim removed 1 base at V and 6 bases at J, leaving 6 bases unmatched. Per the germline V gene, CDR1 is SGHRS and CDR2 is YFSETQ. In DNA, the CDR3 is TGCGCCAGCAGCTTGATCTCGGGAGGGGTCGAGCAGTACTTC. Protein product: CASSLISGGVEQYF.

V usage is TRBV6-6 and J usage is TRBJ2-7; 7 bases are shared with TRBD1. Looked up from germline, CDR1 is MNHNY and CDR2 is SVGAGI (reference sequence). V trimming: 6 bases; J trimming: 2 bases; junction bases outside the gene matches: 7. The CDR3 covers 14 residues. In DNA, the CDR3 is TGTGCCAGCAGAATGACAGGGTTAACCTACGAGCAGTACTTC. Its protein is CASRMTGLTYEQYF.

Here the CDR3 DNA reads TGTGCCAGCAGGAAACAGGGTGGATCCGGGGAGCTGTTTTTT. Amino acids: CASRKQGGSGELFF. This sequence joins TRBV6-5 and TRBJ2-2; D is perhaps TRBD1 (6 bases). The germline V gene has CDR1 MNHEY and CDR2 SVGAGI. This CDR3 spans 14 amino acids. Trimming removed 6 bases from V and 6 bases from J, with 14 bases in between.

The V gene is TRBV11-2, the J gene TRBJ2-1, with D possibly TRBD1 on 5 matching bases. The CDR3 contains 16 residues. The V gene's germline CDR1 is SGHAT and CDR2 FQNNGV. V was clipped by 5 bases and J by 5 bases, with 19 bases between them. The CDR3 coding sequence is TGTGCCAGCAGCCCCCATTGGTGGGGCCGAGACAATGAGCAGTTCTTC. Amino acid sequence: CASSPHWWGRDNEQFF.